The 32 T cell receptor beta chains in this list originate from one sample, sequenced in a study of T cells in Graves' hyperthyroidism and ophthalmopathy. RNA transcripts were the template for amplifying TCR beta CDR3 regions. HTBI primers were employed in a first-round RT-PCR of the TCR CDR3. TCRdb re-derived calls from the multiplex PCR reads in MiXCR, one entry per CDR3 protein. The table lists about 640,000 distinct CDR3 sequences, roughly 20% of them singletons. The sequenced material came from blood. The receptors originated from a man aged 25 to 40 with Graves' ophthalmopathy.

The chain uses TRBV6-2 or TRBV6-3 and TRBJ2-7; D possibly corresponds to TRBD1 (7 bases). This CDR3 region has 15 residues. V was shortened by 0 bases and J by 4 bases, with 13 bases between the two germline ends. The germline gives CDR1 MNHEY, CDR2 SVGEGT. CDR3 DNA: TGTGCCAGCAGTTACTCCGAACAGGGGACTTACGAGCAGTACTTC. Its translation: CASSYSEQGTYEQYF.

Remarks on this clonotype: A read error is possible here, since a much larger clone lies one base away. The conserved phenylalanine or tryptophan is not found at the CDR3 terminus, so this likely reflects a read error. CDR3 amino acids: CSASAQGSGYTL. Written as DNA, the CDR3 is TGCAGTGCTAGTGCACAGGGATCTGGCTACACCCTC. This sequence joins TRBV20-1 and TRBJ1-2; the D gene is possibly TRBD1 (6 bases). Trimming removed 3 bases at V and 7 bases at J, with 12 bases between. Germline loops: CDR1 DFQATT, CDR2 SNEGSKA (reference sequence). The CDR3 runs to 12 residues.

This clonotype appeared many times. This chain links TRBV5-1 with TRBJ2-1; D remains ambiguous. In germline, CDR1 is SGHRS, CDR2 YFSETQ. The V gene lost 0 bases and the J gene lost 0 bases, with 13 bases spanning the gap. CDR3 length equals 17 residues. The CDR3 region has the DNA TGCGCCAGCAGCTTGGCCCGGCTGCCGAGCTCCTACAATGAGCAGTTCTTC. It codes for CASSLARLPSSYNEQFF. Variable domain in full (rest from reference TRBV5-1 and TRBJ2-1): KAGVTQTPRYLIKTRGQQVTLSCSPISGHRSVSWYQQTPGQGLQFLFEYFSETQRNKGNFPGRFSGRQFSNSRSEMNVSTLELGDSALYLCASSLARLPSSYNEQFFGPGTRLTVL.

The sample holds many counts of this clonotype. The V call is TRBV28, the J call TRBJ2-7; perhaps TRBD2 as D (5 bases). There are 14 residues in the CDR3. Germline-derived CDR1 and CDR2 are MDHEN and SYDVKM. V was shortened by 6 bases and J by 7 bases, with 19 bases between the two germline ends. CDR3: CASRPEGSSLEQYF. The CDR3 DNA sequence: TGTGCCAGCAGGCCCGAGGGCAGTTCCCTTGAGCAGTACTTC.

Many counts were recorded for this clonotype. The chain employs TRBV12-3 or TRBV12-4 and TRBJ2-1, with D possibly being TRBD1 (6 bases). Trimming pared 2 bases from V and 9 bases from J, leaving 17 bases between. The CDR3 runs to 15 residues. The CDR3 sequence: CASSLSGGKYGEQFF. The CDR3 region has the DNA TGTGCCAGCAGTTTATCTGGGGGCAAGTATGGTGAGCAGTTCTTC.

This clonotype appeared a single time. The rearrangement joins TRBV5-4 to TRBJ2-7; a weak D match, TRBD2 (5 bases). V lost 5 bases and J lost 6, with 21 bases in between. Per the germline V gene, CDR1 is SGHNT and CDR2 is YYREEE (reference sequence). The CDR3 is 15 amino acids. This CDR3 is CASSRASEGGTEQYF. In nucleotides, the CDR3 is TGTGCCAGCAGTCGGGCTTCAGAGGGCGGAACCGAGCAGTACTTC.

This chain connects TRBV14 to TRBJ2-7; 8 positions match TRBD1. Unmatched junction bases numbered 5, after V lost 3 bases and J lost 4 bases. Germline V gene data show CDR1 as SGHDN and CDR2 as FVKESK. CDR3 length: 14 residues. The DNA of the CDR3 is TGTGCCAGCAGCCACGGACAGGGAGGATACGAGCAGTACTTC. Translated, it gives CASSHGQGGYEQYF.

The chain joins TRBV7-9 to TRBJ2-5; D not resolved. The CDR3 extends over 15 amino acids. Germline-derived CDR1 and CDR2 are SEHNR and FQNEAQ (reference sequence). The V and J ends lost 7 bases and 4 bases respectively, with 19 bases between them. Here the CDR3 reads CASTPAGWAGETQYF. CDR3 nucleotides: TGTGCCAGCACCCCGGCAGGCTGGGCCGGAGAGACCCAGTACTTC. The complete variable domain, with remaining parts taken from reference TRBV7-9 and TRBJ2-5, reads DTGVSQNPRHKITKRGQNVTFRCDPISEHNRLYWYRQTLGQGPEFLTYFQNEAQLEKSRLLSDRFSAERPKGSFSTLEIQRTEQGDSAMYLCASTPAGWAGETQYFGPGTRLLVL.

This clonotype was counted between two and nine times. The gene calls are TRBV24-1 and TRBJ2-2, with D possibly TRBD2 on 7 matching bases. CDR1 KGHDR and CDR2 SFDVKD come from the germline V gene. Trimming removed 5 bases at V and 4 bases at J, with 16 bases between. This CDR3 is built from 16 residues. CDR3 coding DNA: TGTGCCACCAGTGGAGGCCGGGGGGCTGGCACCGGGGAGCTGTTTTTT. Amino acids: CATSGGRGAGTGELFF.

V usage is TRBV20-1 and J usage is TRBJ1-5, with D tentatively TRBD1 (6 bases). This CDR3 spans 15 amino acids. Per the germline V gene, CDR1 is DFQATT and CDR2 is SNEGSKA (reference sequence). The ends were cut back, 3 bases at V and 3 bases at J, with 15 bases in the middle. The CDR3 DNA is TGCAGTGCTAGCGACCTACGACAGGCCAATCAGCCCCAGCATTTT. This codes for CSASDLRQANQPQHF.

The V gene is TRBV6-2 or TRBV6-3, the J gene TRBJ2-7, with D unresolved. This CDR3 region has 14 residues. From germline, CDR1 is MNHEY and CDR2 SVGEGT. Between the trimmed V and J ends, which lost 2 bases and 2 bases, there was a span of 10 bases. CDR3 nucleotide sequence: TGTGCCAGCAGTTACGTCGGTGGGGCCTACGAGCAGTACTTC. It yields the protein CASSYVGGAYEQYF.

This clonotype has just a few counts. The chain recombines TRBV7-2 with TRBJ1-1, with 10 positions matching TRBD1. Germline V gene data show CDR1 as SGHTA and CDR2 as FQGNSA. V was clipped by 6 bases and J by 6 bases; unmatched bases: 16. The CDR3 covers 17 residues. The CDR3 loop is CASSLGPQRDRGPEAFF. The CDR3 DNA sequence: TGTGCCAGCAGTCTAGGACCCCAAAGAGACAGGGGGCCTGAAGCTTTCTTT.

The DNA for the CDR3 is TGCAGTGCTAGGAGACAGGGGATGGAGGGAATAGCCAAAAACATTCAGTACTTC. It specifies CSARRQGMEGIAKNIQYF. This rearrangement joins TRBV20-1 to TRBJ2-4; 8 nucleotides agree with TRBD1. Germline CDR1 and CDR2: DFQATT and SNEGSKA (reference sequence). The CDR3 totals 18 residues. V was pared by 3 bases and J by 0 bases, with 13 bases of the junction left unmatched.

Many counts were recorded for this clonotype. The V call is TRBV20-1, the J call TRBJ2-7; 8 bases fit TRBD1. The CDR3 has 15 residues. V was pared by 3 bases and J by 3 bases, with 10 bases of the junction left unmatched. Per the germline V gene, CDR1 is DFQATT and CDR2 is SNEGSKA (reference sequence). The CDR3: CSASDSRTGSYEQYF. The CDR3 DNA sequence: TGCAGTGCTAGTGATAGTCGGACAGGGAGCTACGAGCAGTACTTC.

The chain couples TRBV28 to TRBJ1-2, with D unclear. The CDR3 length is 13 residues. The V gene lost 2 bases and the J gene lost 8 bases, with 12 bases spanning the gap. Germline loops: CDR1 MDHEN, CDR2 SYDVKM. This CDR3 reads CASSLTWTAGYTF. The CDR3 DNA follows: TGTGCCAGCAGTTTAACTTGGACGGCCGGCTACACCTTC.

The chain recombines TRBV3-1 with TRBJ1-2; D is perhaps TRBD1 (5 bases). In germline, CDR1 is LGHDT, CDR2 YNNKEL (reference sequence). This CDR3 has 16 amino acids. With 4 bases removed from V and 0 bases from J, the gap between germline ends came to 15 bases. CDR3 bases: TGTGCCAGCAGCCGAGCCGGGACTCATACTAACTATGGCTACACCTTC. Protein product: CASSRAGTHTNYGYTF.

The chain joins TRBV20-1 to TRBJ2-1; 9 bases map to TRBD2. The CDR3 is made up of 15 amino acids. Germline V lookup: CDR1 DFQATT, CDR2 SNEGSKA (reference sequence). J was trimmed by 0 bases and V by 6 bases; bases with no gene match: 6. CDR3 sequence (DNA): TGCAGTGCGAGTCATAGCGGGAGCTCCTACAATGAGCAGTTCTTC. It codes for CSASHSGSSYNEQFF.

This clonotype was seen repeatedly, ten times or more. The chain carries TRBV28 and TRBJ2-7; 7 bases fit TRBD1. There are 17 residues in the CDR3. Germline CDR1 reads MDHEN; CDR2 reads SYDVKM. V dropped 3 bases and J dropped 6; count of bases not matched to a gene: 17. The CDR3 here is CASSFGYEGAGLAEQYF. The CDR3 DNA reads TGTGCCAGCAGTTTTGGGTATGAGGGGGCAGGCCTTGCCGAGCAGTACTTC.

In its sample, this clonotype was seen many times. The rearrangement links TRBV12-3 or TRBV12-4 to TRBJ2-1, with TRBD2 matching over 12 bases. This CDR3 is built from 16 residues. V shed 6 bases, J shed 4 bases, and the junction held 7 bases outside the gene matches. This CDR3 is CASSPSGREGYNEQFF. The CDR3 coding sequence is TGTGCCAGCAGCCCTAGCGGGAGGGAGGGTTACAATGAGCAGTTCTTC.

This clonotype was detected only a few times. This rearrangement joins TRBV27 to TRBJ2-7; TRBD2 might be the D (5 bases). The CDR3 is 15 residues long. Looked up from germline, CDR1 is MNHEY and CDR2 is SMNVEV (reference sequence). V was clipped by 0 bases and J by 3 bases, with 12 bases between them. The CDR3 DNA is TGTGCCAGCAGTTTATCGACCGACTATAACTACGAGCAGTACTTC. It is translated as CASSLSTDYNYEQYF.

This clonotype occurred a few times. The genes are TRBV28 and TRBJ2-2; D is unresolved. CDR3 length equals 16 residues. Per germline, CDR1 MDHEN and CDR2 SYDVKM. The germline V and J ends were trimmed by 3 bases and 1 base, with 12 bases remaining between them. The CDR3 spells CASSFKATWNTGELFF. The CDR3 DNA reads as TGTGCCAGCAGTTTCAAAGCGACCTGGAACACCGGGGAGCTGTTTTTT.

The chain carries TRBV9 and TRBJ1-6; no clear D gene. V lost 0 bases and J 7 bases, leaving 8 bases between the germline ends. The CDR3 runs to 14 residues. Per germline, CDR1 SGDLS and CDR2 YYNGEE. The CDR3 nucleotides read TGTGCCAGCAGCGTAGGCGCCGGCAATTCACCCCTCCACTTT. Encoded protein: CASSVGAGNSPLHF.

The chain combines TRBV6-1 with TRBJ1-1; 8 nucleotides align to TRBD1. This CDR3 has 15 amino acids. V shed 5 bases and J 5 bases; nucleotides not matched to a gene: 10. Germline loops: CDR1 MNHNS, CDR2 SASEGT. The CDR3 DNA reads TGTGCCAGCAGTCCCGGACAGGGATGGAGTACTGAAGCTTTCTTT. It encodes CASSPGQGWSTEAFF.

The V and J genes are TRBV24-1 and TRBJ1-1; 7 nucleotides align to TRBD1. The CDR3 has 14 amino acids. The germline CDR1 and CDR2 sequences are KGHDR and SFDVKD. Trimming at V came to 5 bases and at J to 4 bases, leaving 6 bases not matched to a gene. The CDR3 nucleotides are TGTGCCACCAGTGGGGGCAGGGGGGCCACTGAAGCTTTCTTT. Residues: CATSGGRGATEAFF.

The J gene is TRBJ2-1, the V gene TRBV30, with 11 bases fitting TRBD2. CDR3 length: 16 amino acids. The trim removed 3 bases at V and 5 bases at J, leaving 9 bases unmatched. The germline V gene encodes CDR1 GTSNPN and CDR2 SVGIG (reference sequence). The CDR3, as DNA: TGTGCCTGGAGAACCCGGACTAGCGGGTTTCACAATGAGCAGTTCTTC. Protein sequence: CAWRTRTSGFHNEQFF.

In its sample, this clonotype was seen many times. The chain combines TRBV13 with TRBJ2-5, with D perhaps matching TRBD1 (6 bases). The germline gives CDR1 PRHDT, CDR2 FYEKMQ (reference sequence). The length of the CDR3 is 13 residues. Trimming stripped 4 bases from V and 5 bases from J, with 11 bases between. CDR3 coding DNA: TGTGCCAGCAGCTCATCAGGGGAGGAGACCCAGTACTTC. Amino acids: CASSSSGEETQYF.

The sample holds a few counts of this clonotype. The CDR3 loop is CASSQDTMGELFF. In DNA form, the CDR3 reads TGCGCCAGCAGCCAAGATACTATGGGGGAGCTGTTTTTT. V is TRBV4-3 and J is TRBJ2-2; D remains unclear. Germline CDR1 and CDR2: LGHNA and YSLEER. Trimming removed 0 bases from V and 8 bases from J, with 7 bases in between. CDR3 size: 13 residues.

The chain combines TRBV27 with TRBJ2-3; D may be TRBD1 or TRBD2 (5 bases each). The length of the CDR3 is 15 residues. Trimming took off 2 bases at V and 2 bases at J, with 11 bases between the two ends. Germline V gene sequence: CDR1 MNHEY, CDR2 SMNVEV (reference sequence). CDR3 residues: CASSLTSGATDTQYF. CDR3 in DNA: TGTGCCAGCAGTTTAACTAGTGGGGCCACAGATACGCAGTATTTT.

This clonotype was detected once. One end of the junction varies from germline; a read error may be responsible. V gene TRBV28 combines with J gene TRBJ1-5, with D possibly TRBD1 on 6 matching bases. Germline V CDR1 and CDR2: MDHEN, SYDVKM. The CDR3 contains 15 residues. CDR3 sequence reads: CASSYQGQYNQPQRF. The CDR3 nucleotides are TGTGCCAGCAGCTACCAAGGACAGTACAATCAGCCCCAGCGTTTT.

This chain uses TRBV7-9 with TRBJ2-7, with D perhaps TRBD1 (5 bases). V shed 0 bases and J shed 0 bases, with 9 bases lying between them. There are 15 residues in the CDR3. CDR1 is SEHNR, CDR2 FQNEAQ, per germline (reference sequence). In DNA, the CDR3 is TGTGCCAGCAGCTTAGCGAGACAGATCTCCTACGAGCAGTACTTC. Translated: CASSLARQISYEQYF.

The CDR3 is CASSYSGPDTQYF. The CDR3 nucleotides are TGTGCCAGCAGTTACTCAGGGCCAGATACGCAGTATTTT. The V gene is TRBV6-5, the J gene TRBJ2-3; D ambiguous. The CDR3 totals 13 residues. CDR1 is MNHEY and CDR2 is SVGAGI in the germline V gene. V lost 0 bases to trimming and J lost 4 bases, with 5 bases between them.

Points on this clonotype: With a much larger clone just one base away, this may be a read error. The chain uses TRBV2 and TRBJ2-3; D possibly corresponds to TRBD2 (5 bases). Germline V lookup: CDR1 SNHLY, CDR2 FYNNEI. This CDR3 comprises 14 residues. The V end was cut by 11 bases, the J end by 3 bases, with 18 bases between. This CDR3 reads CAGPEGKITDTQYF. The CDR3 DNA sequence: TGTGCCGGCCCCGAGGGCAAAATAACAGATACGCAGTATTTT.